What follows are 13 T cell receptor beta chains derived from one specimen sequenced in a study of OX40 agonist ivuxolimab in advanced cancers. Measured with immunoSEQ multiplex PCR; TCRdb has only the in-frame clones, and not every one. This sample has fewer than 95,000 clones; under 95% occur once, and the top ten carry around 3.4%. Sequences were derived from CD4+ or CD8+ T cells sorted from blood, sampled in a trial of the OX40 agonist ivuxolimab. The receptor source for this set is an adult with an advanced solid tumor such as melanoma, head and neck, liver or kidney cancer.

The chain has TRBV19 and TRBJ2-7, with 8 nucleotides matching TRBD1. The CDR3 contains 14 residues. With 6 bases clipped from V and 0 bases from J, the junction kept 4 bases outside the gene matches. Germline CDR1 is LNHDA and CDR2 is SQIVND (reference sequence). CDR3 sequence reads: CASSTGGNSYEQYF. The CDR3 coding sequence is TGTGCCAGTAGCACAGGGGGGAACTCCTACGAGCAGTACTTC. The full variable domain, its missing parts supplied by reference TRBV19 and TRBJ2-7, is DGGITQSPKYLFRKEGQNVTLSCEQNLNHDAMYWYRQDPGQGLRLIYYSQIVNDFQKGDIAEGYSVSREKKESFPLTVTSAQKNPTAFYLCASSTGGNSYEQYFGPGTRLTVT.

The chain joins TRBV27 to TRBJ2-2; no definite D call. Trimming pared 2 bases from V and 4 bases from J, leaving 5 bases between. Germline loops: CDR1 MNHEY, CDR2 SMNVEV (reference sequence). This CDR3 comprises 13 residues. The CDR3 sequence is CASSLLGTGELFF. The CDR3 DNA sequence: TGTGCCAGCAGTTTACTTGGCACCGGGGAGCTGTTTTTT.

The chain uses TRBV7-2 and TRBJ2-7, with 7 nucleotides matching TRBD2. Germline V gene sequence: CDR1 SGHTA, CDR2 FQGNSA. The V gene end was trimmed by 4 bases and the J gene end by 0 bases; junction bases not matched to a gene: 6. The CDR3 length is 15 residues. The CDR3 loop is CASSSREKPSYEQYF. In DNA, the CDR3 is TGTGCCAGCAGCTCGCGGGAGAAGCCCTCCTACGAGCAGTACTTC.

This chain joins TRBV18 and TRBJ2-7, with TRBD1 matching 7 bases. J was trimmed by 4 bases and V by 3 bases; bases with no gene match: 6. The CDR3 is 14 amino acids. The germline V gene has CDR1 KGHSH and CDR2 LQKENI. CDR3 sequence reads: CASSPADRVYEQYF. In nucleotides, the CDR3 is TGTGCCAGCTCACCCGCCGACAGGGTATACGAGCAGTACTTC.

The gene calls are TRBV15 and TRBJ2-5; 9 bases match TRBD1. The germline V gene has CDR1 LNHNV and CDR2 YYDKDF (reference sequence). The V segment lost 8 bases and the J segment 5 bases; nucleotides outside the gene matches: 18. The length of the CDR3 is 17 residues. CDR3 sequence: CATLFLPGQGKGETQYF. The CDR3 DNA sequence: TGTGCCACCTTATTCCTCCCGGGACAGGGAAAAGGGGAGACCCAGTACTTC.

This clone was observed once. A read error may account for a junction end that differs from germline. The V and J genes are TRBV6-5 and TRBJ2-1; 14 positions agree with TRBD2. Germline assignment: CDR1 MNHEY and CDR2 SVGAGI. The CDR3 length is 14 residues. The CDR3 here is CASSYRLAGGPFVF. The DNA for the CDR3 is TGTGCCAGCAGTTATAGACTAGCGGGAGGGCCTTTCGTCTTC.

This clone came up once. The J gene is TRBJ2-7, the V gene TRBV6-5; no firm D call. Trimming stripped 2 bases from V and 7 bases from J, with 12 bases between. Per the germline V gene, CDR1 is MNHEY and CDR2 is SVGAGI. The CDR3 covers 13 residues. The CDR3 region is CASSYATAGEQYF. The CDR3 DNA sequence: TGTGCCAGCAGTTACGCAACGGCCGGGGAGCAGTACTTC.

The chain employs TRBV9 and TRBJ2-7, with a tentative D call TRBD1 (7 bases). CDR1 and CDR2 from the germline V gene are SGDLS and YYNGEE. The CDR3 has 15 residues. V lost 2 bases to trimming and J lost 1 base, with 13 bases between them. The CDR3 DNA is TGTGCCAGCAGCGTGCCGACAGGGACTTCCTACGAGCAGTACTTC. This sequence encodes CASSVPTGTSYEQYF.

This rearrangement joins TRBV7-6 to TRBJ1-2; D call uncertain. With 3 bases removed from V and 6 bases from J, the gap between germline ends came to 14 bases. This CDR3 spans 14 amino acids. Germline V gene sequence: CDR1 SGHVS, CDR2 FNYEAQ. In DNA form, the CDR3 reads TGTGCCAGCAGCTTGAACGCCGAGGGAGATGGCTACACCTTC. This gives the protein CASSLNAEGDGYTF.

This clone was recorded only once. The rearrangement uses TRBV5-4 and TRBJ2-7; no clear D gene. The CDR3 spans 16 residues. The germline V and J ends were trimmed by 4 bases and 0 bases, with 17 bases remaining between them. CDR1 and CDR2 from the germline V gene are SGHNT and YYREEE (reference sequence). DNA of the CDR3: TGTGCCAGCAGCGTTACAATGACGGATTTCTCCTACGAGCAGTACTTC. It translates to CASSVTMTDFSYEQYF.

V usage is TRBV6-5 and J usage is TRBJ1-2; D remains unclear. V lost 0 bases and J 10 bases, leaving 12 bases between the germline ends. Germline V lookup: CDR1 MNHEY, CDR2 SVGAGI. CDR3 size: 13 residues. The CDR3 bases are TGTGCCAGCAGTTACTCAGGGAATGAGGTCTACACCTTC. Residues: CASSYSGNEVYTF.

This chain links TRBV6-5 with TRBJ1-1; maybe TRBD1 (5 bases). Trimming removed 2 bases at V and 6 bases at J, with 10 bases between. Germline CDR1 is MNHEY and CDR2 is SVGAGI. The CDR3 extends over 13 amino acids. The CDR3 DNA sequence: TGTGCCAGCAGTTACGGGGCTCATGCTGAAGCTTTCTTT. Translating it yields CASSYGAHAEAFF.

The rearrangement joins TRBV11-2 to TRBJ2-3; D is unresolved. V lost 1 base and J 6 bases, leaving 8 bases between the germline ends. The germline V gene encodes CDR1 SGHAT and CDR2 FQNNGV. The CDR3 consists of 13 residues. As DNA, the CDR3 is TGTGCCAGCAGCTTAGTCCACCCCGATACGCAGTATTTT. Its translation: CASSLVHPDTQYF. Full variable domain (remainder filled in from reference TRBV11-2 and TRBJ2-3): EAGVAQSPRYKIIEKRQSVAFWCNPISGHATLYWYQQILGQGPKLLIQFQNNGVVDDSQLPKDRFSAERLKGVDSTLKIQPAKLEDSAVYLCASSLVHPDTQYFGPGTRLTVL.